This T cell receptor beta chain came from a study of post-analysis software for immune sequencing data. Background on the study: Disease courses included relapsing-remitting, secondary progressive and progressive-relapsing multiple sclerosis.

Findings and limits, study-wide: The study found significantly lower normalized Chao1 diversity in multiple sclerosis patients than in controls. Included in a set of about 5 TRBV segments more frequent in patients than controls were TRBV5-6, TRBV5-1 and TRBV20-1. Samples sharing a preparation batch grouped tightly together when assessed by F measure.

A word on this clonotype: What it recognizes is unknown. A much larger clone is a single base away; this may be a read error.

The CDR3 sequence is 15 residues long. Incorporated into the TCR beta cDNA libraries were unique molecular identifiers, which served to reduce PCR and sequencing biases. TCRdb fed the PCR reads into MiXCR, producing one record per CDR3 protein. The table lists about 540,000 distinct CDR3 sequences, around 36% of them singletons. Sequenced input: blood. This chain uses TRBV12-3 or TRBV12-4 with TRBJ2-3; D is unresolved. This receptor was obtained from a girl aged 2-17 years with multiple sclerosis. The CDR3 sequence: CTSSKSESITDTQYF. The CDR3 bases are TGTACCAGCTCTAAGTCAGAAAGTATCACAGATACGCAGTATTTT.